These T cell receptor beta chains were read from a single sample in a study of shared clonotypes between healthy human individuals. This table comes from immunoSEQ multiplex PCR, and its TCRdb copy is limited to in-frame clones, with some not included. The sample holds hundreds of thousands of clones, about 80% seen once. The sample was memory CD4+ T cells sorted from blood. Every receptor here comes from a woman in her twenties or thirties in good health. CDR3s leave out the opening cysteine and the closing phenylalanine or tryptophan. Size is stated for part of the rows, as once, few or many counts, or as a class when the clone is expanded.

>TRBV29-1|11|TRBJ1-5|.
SVTGAEGQPQH
>TRBV19|10|TRBJ1-1|few
ATSRTDTEAF
>TRBV28|12|TRBJ2-4|few
ASSVYRGRHIQY
>TRBV6-1|13|TRBJ2-1|.
ASRRPSGSWYEQF
>TRBV6-1|14|TRBJ2-3|.
ASSEIGGGLADTQY
>TRBV10-3|14|TRBJ1-1|few
ATQPSGTGGGTEAF
>TRBV18|11|TRBJ1-1|.
ASSPQQAPEAF
>TRBV10-2|13|TRBJ1-4|.
ASSDSGTGVEKLF
>TRBV5-8|11|TRBJ1-5|few
ASSFLTGQPQH
>TRBV5-1|12|TRBJ1-1|.
ASSLPSVGTEAF
>TRBV25-1|15|TRBJ2-5|.
ASSDPPLQGFGETQY
>TRBV28|11|TRBJ2-7|.
ASSLPGKGEQY
>TRBV28|11|TRBJ1-1|few
ASLLTGGLGAF
>TRBV5-1|10|TRBJ2-2|once
ASSLGARELF
>TRBV4-2|13|TRBJ2-7|.
ASSQAGTSGLVQY
>TRBV28|11|TRBJ1-1|.
ASSLYRGRHAF
>TRBV28|17|TRBJ2-6|.
ASSFETGDRSAGANVLT
>TRBV5-1|13|TRBJ2-5|.
ASSFLGTGDETQY
>TRBV5-1|13|TRBJ2-2|.
ASSPRGLGTGELF
>TRBV4-1|15|TRBJ2-6|few
ASSQGDGSSGANVLT
>TRBV29-1|12|TRBJ2-3|.
SVGVATSTDTQY
>TRBV28|10|TRBJ1-2|.
ASAGPVYGYT
>TRBV5-1|12|TRBJ1-5|.
ASSLEGLSQPQH
>TRBV19|9|TRBJ2-7|.
ASSMGTAQY
>TRBV20-1|8|TRBJ1-1|once
SASAYEAF
>TRBV27|13|TRBJ2-7|.
ASKVLAGSSYEQY
>TRBV5-1|13|TRBJ1-5|.
ASSLGGRINQPQH
>TRBV14|18|TRBJ2-5|.
ASSRALGVAGTEYQETQY
>TRBV27|13|TRBJ2-2|.
ASRLGQGAGGELF
>TRBV6-1|13|TRBJ1-5|few
ASSPPSDSNQPQH
>TRBV6-1|15|TRBJ2-1|.
ASSEATTSGEYNEQF
>TRBV10-1|15|TRBJ2-7|medium-sized
ASSEYGLAGDAYEQY
>TRBV5-1|13|TRBJ1-2|.
ASSLETGGNYGYT
>TRBV2|11|TRBJ2-7|.
ATRDSEPYEQY
>TRBV25-1|16|TRBJ2-1|once
ASSGAPSGRSSYNEQF
>TRBV30|11|TRBJ2-1|.
ALQREGNTEQF
>TRBV6-1|10|TRBJ2-7|.
ASSEAPGSQY
>TRBV19|12|TRBJ1-5|.
ASSGNRGAQPQH
>TRBV19|13|TRBJ1-1|once
ASSTTDRGWTEAF
>TRBV2|12|TRBJ2-5|.
ASSRQGRWETQY
>TRBV6-6|12|TRBJ1-2|once
ASSRGQVLYGYT